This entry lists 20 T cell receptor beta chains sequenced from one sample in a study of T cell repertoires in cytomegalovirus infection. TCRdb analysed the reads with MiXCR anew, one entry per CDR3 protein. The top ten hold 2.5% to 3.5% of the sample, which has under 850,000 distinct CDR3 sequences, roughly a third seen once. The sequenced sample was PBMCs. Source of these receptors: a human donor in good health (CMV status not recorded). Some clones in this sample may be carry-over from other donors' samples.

The CDR3: CASSYQDHGELFF. The CDR3 coding sequence is TGTGCCAGCAGTTACCAGGATCACGGGGAGCTGTTTTTT. The rearrangement joins TRBV6-6 to TRBJ2-2; D gene uncertain. Trimming took 2 bases from V and 7 from J, leaving 8 bases between them. Germline V gene sequence: CDR1 MNHNY, CDR2 SVGAGI (reference sequence). This CDR3 comprises 13 residues.

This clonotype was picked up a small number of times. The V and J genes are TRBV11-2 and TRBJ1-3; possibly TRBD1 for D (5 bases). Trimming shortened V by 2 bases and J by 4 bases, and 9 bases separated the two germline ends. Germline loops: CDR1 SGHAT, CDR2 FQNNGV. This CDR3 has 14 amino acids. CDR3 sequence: CASSLIGDGNTIYF. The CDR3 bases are TGTGCCAGCAGCTTAATAGGGGACGGAAACACCATATATTTT.

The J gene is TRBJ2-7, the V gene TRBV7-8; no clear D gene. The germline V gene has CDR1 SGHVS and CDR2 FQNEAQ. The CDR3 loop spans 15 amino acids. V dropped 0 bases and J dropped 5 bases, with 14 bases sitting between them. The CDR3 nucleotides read TGTGCCAGCAGCTTAGCGCGCCAGGCCACCCACGAGCAGTACTTC. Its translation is CASSLARQATHEQYF.

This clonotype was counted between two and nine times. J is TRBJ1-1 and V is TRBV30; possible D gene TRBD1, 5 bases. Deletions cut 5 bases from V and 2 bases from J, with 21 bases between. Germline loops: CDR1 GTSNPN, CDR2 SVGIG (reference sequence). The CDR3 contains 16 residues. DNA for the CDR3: TGTGCCTGGTCCGTCCGAGAGGGGCCCCCTAACACTGAAGCTTTCTTT. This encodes CAWSVREGPPNTEAFF.

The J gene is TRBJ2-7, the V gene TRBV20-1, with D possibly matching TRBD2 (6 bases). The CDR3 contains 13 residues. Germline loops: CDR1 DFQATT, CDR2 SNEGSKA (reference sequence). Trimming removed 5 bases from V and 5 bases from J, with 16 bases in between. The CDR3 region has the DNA TGCAGTGCTCGATCCGGGACTCTCGACGAGCAGTACTTC. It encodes CSARSGTLDEQYF.

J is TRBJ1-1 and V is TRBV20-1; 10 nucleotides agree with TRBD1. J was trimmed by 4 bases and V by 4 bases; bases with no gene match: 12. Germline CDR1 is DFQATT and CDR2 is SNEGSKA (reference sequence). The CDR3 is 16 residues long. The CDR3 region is CSAIGQGGPVGTEAFF. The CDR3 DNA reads TGCAGTGCTATAGGACAGGGGGGACCTGTGGGCACTGAAGCTTTCTTT.

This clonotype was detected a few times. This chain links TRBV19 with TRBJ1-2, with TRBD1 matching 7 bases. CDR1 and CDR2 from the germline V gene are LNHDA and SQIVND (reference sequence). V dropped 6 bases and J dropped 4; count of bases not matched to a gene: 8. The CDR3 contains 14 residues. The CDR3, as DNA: TGTGCCAGTAGCCCCCGGGAGGGGGCCTATGGCTACACCTTC. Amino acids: CASSPREGAYGYTF.

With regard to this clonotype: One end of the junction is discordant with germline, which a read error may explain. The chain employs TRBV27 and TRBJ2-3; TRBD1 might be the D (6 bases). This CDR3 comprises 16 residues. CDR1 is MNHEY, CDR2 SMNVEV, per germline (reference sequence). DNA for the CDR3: TGTGCCAGCAGTCCGACGTGGACAGTAGGCACAGATCCGCAGTATTTT. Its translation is CASSPTWTVGTDPQYF.

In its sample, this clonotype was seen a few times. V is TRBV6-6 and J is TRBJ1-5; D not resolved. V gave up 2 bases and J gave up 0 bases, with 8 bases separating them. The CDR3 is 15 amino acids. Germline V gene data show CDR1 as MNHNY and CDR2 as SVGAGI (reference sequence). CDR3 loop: CASSYRFSSNQPQHF. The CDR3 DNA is TGTGCCAGCAGTTACCGATTCTCTAGCAATCAGCCCCAGCATTTT.

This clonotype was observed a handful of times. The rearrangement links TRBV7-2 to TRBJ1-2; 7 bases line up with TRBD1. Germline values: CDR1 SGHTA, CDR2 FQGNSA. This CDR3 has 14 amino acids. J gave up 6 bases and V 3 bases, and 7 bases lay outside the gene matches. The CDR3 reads CASSFLTGVNGYTF. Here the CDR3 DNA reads TGTGCCAGCAGCTTCCTCACAGGGGTGAATGGCTACACCTTC.

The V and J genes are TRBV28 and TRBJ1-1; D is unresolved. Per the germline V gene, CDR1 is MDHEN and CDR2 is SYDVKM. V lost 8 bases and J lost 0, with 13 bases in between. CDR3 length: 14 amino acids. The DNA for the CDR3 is TGTGCCAGCCGGCGGGGTCCAGTGAACACTGAAGCTTTCTTT. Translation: CASRRGPVNTEAFF.

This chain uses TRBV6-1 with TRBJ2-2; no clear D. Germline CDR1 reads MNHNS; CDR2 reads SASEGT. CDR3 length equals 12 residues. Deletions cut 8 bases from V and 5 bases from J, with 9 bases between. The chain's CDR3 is CASGSRTGELFF. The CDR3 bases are TGTGCCAGCGGTTCCCGGACCGGGGAGCTGTTTTTT.

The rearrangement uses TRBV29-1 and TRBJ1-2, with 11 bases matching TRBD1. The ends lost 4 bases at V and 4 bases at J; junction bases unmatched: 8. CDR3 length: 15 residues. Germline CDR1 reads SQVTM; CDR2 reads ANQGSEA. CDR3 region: CSVVGQGDPSYGYTF. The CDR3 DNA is TGCAGCGTTGTGGGACAGGGGGACCCCAGCTATGGCTACACCTTC.

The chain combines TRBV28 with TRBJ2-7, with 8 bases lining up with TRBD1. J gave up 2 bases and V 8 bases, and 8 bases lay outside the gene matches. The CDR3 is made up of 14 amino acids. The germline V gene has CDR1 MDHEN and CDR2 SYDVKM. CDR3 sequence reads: CASHPGQATYEQYF. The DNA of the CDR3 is TGTGCCAGCCACCCGGGACAGGCAACCTACGAGCAGTACTTC. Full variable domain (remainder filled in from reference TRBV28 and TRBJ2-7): DVKVTQSSRYLVKRTGEKVFLECVQDMDHENMFWYRQDPGLGLRLIYFSYDVKMKEKGDIPEGYSVSREKKERFSLILESASTNQTSMYLCASHPGQATYEQYFGPGTRLTVT.

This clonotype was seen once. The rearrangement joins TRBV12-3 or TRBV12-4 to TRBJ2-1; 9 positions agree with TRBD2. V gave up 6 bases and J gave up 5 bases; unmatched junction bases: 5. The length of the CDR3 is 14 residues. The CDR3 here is CASSGTSFHNEQFF. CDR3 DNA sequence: TGTGCCAGCAGCGGGACTAGCTTCCACAATGAGCAGTTCTTC.

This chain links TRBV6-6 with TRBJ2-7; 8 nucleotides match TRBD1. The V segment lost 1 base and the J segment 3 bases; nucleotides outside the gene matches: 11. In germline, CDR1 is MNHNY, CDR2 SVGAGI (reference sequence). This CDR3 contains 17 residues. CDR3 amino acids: CASSYYQWDRLNYEQYF. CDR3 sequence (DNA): TGTGCCAGCAGTTACTATCAATGGGACAGGCTCAACTACGAGCAGTACTTC.

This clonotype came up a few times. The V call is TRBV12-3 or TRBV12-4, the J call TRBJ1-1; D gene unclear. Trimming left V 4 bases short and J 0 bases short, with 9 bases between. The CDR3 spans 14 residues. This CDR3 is CASSYEGMNTEAFF. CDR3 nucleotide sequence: TGTGCCAGCAGTTATGAGGGTATGAACACTGAAGCTTTCTTT.

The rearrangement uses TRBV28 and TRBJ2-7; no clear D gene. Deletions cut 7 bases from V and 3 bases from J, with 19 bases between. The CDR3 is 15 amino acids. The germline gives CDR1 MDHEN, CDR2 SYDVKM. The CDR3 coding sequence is TGTGCCAGCATTCCCTCTGTCCCCCCTTACTACGAGCAGTACTTC. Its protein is CASIPSVPPYYEQYF.

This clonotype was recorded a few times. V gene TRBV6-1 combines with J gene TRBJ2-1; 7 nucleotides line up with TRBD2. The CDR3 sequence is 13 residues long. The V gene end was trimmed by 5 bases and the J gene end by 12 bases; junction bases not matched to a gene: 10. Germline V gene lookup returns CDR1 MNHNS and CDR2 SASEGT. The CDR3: CASSHAGEGRQFF. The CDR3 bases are TGTGCCAGCAGTCACGCGGGAGAAGGGAGGCAGTTCTTC.

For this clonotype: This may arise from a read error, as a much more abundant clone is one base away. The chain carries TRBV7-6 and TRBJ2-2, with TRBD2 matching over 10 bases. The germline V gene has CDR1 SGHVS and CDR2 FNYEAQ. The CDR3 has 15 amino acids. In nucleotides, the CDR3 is TGTGCCAGCAGTTCTAGCGGGGGAAACACCTGGGAGCTGTTTTTT. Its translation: CASSSSGGNTWELFF. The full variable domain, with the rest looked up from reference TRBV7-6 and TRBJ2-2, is GAGVSQSPRYKVTKRGQDVALRCDPISGHVSLYWYRQALGQGPEFLTYFNYEAQQDKSGLPNDRFSAERPEGSISTLTIQRTEQRDSAMYRCASSSSGGNTWELFFGEGSRLTVL.